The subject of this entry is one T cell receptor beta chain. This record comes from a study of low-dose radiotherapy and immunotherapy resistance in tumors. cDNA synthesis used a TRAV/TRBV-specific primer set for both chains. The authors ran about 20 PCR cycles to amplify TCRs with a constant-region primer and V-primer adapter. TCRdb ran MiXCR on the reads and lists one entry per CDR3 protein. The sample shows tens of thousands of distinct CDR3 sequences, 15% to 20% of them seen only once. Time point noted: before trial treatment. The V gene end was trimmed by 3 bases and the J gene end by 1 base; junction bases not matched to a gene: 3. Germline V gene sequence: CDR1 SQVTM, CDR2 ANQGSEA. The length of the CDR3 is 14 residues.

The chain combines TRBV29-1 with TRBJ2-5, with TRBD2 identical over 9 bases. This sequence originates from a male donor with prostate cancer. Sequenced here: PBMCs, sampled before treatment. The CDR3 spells CSVEGTSFQETQYF. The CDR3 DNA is TGCAGCGTTGAGGGGACTAGCTTCCAAGAGACCCAGTACTTC.